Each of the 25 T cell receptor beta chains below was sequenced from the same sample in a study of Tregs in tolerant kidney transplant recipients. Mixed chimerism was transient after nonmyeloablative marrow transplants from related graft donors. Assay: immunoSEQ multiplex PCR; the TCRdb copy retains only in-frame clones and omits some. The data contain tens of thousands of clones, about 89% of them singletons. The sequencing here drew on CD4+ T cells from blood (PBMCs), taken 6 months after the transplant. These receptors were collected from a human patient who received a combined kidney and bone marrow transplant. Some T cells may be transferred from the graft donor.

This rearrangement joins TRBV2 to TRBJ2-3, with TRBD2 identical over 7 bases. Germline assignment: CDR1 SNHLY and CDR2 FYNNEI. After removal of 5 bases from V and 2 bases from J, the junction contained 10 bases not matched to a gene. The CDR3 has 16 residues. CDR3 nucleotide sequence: TGTGCCAGCAGTATCCAGCGGGACTCACCCACAGATACGCAGTATTTT. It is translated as CASSIQRDSPTDTQYF.

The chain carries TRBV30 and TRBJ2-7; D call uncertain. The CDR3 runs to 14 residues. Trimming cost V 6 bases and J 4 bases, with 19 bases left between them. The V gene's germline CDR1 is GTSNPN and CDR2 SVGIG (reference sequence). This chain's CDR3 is CACNTLNGPYEQYF. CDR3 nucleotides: TGTGCCTGCAACACCCTTAATGGGCCTTACGAGCAGTACTTC.

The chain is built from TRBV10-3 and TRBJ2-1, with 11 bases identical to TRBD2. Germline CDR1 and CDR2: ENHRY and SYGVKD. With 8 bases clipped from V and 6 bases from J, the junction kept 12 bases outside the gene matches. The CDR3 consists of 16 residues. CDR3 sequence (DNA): TGTGCCATCGCTGAAGACTTAGCGGGGGGGCTCAATGAGCAGTTCTTC. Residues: CAIAEDLAGGLNEQFF.

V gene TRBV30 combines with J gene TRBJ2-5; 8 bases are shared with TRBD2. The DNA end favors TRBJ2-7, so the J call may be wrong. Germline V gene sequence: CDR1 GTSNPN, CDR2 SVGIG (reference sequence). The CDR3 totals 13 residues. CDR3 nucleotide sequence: TGTGCCTGGAGTGTTGGACTAGCTAACGAGCAGTACTTC. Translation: CAWSVGLANEQYF.

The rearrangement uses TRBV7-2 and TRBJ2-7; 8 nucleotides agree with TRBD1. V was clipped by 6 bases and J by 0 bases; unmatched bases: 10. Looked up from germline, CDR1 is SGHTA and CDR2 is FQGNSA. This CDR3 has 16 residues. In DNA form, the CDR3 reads TGTGCCAGCAGGTATTCGCCGGGACAGGCCTCCTACGAGCAGTACTTC. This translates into CASRYSPGQASYEQYF.

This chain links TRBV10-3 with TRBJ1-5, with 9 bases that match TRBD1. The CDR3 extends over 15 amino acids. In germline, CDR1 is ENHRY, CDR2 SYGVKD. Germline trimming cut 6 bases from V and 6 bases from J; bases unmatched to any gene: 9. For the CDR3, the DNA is TGTGCCATCAGCAACCTACAGGGGGCGGGTCAGCCCCAGCATTTT. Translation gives CAISNLQGAGQPQHF.

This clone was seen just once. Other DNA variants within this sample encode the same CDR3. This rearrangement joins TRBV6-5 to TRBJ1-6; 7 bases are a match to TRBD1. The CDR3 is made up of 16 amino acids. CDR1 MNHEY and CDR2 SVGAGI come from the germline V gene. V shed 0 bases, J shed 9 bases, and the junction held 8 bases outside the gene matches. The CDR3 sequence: CASSYSKNRGVSPLHF. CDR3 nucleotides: TGTGCCAGCAGTTACTCTAAAAACAGGGGTGTTTCACCCCTCCACTTT.

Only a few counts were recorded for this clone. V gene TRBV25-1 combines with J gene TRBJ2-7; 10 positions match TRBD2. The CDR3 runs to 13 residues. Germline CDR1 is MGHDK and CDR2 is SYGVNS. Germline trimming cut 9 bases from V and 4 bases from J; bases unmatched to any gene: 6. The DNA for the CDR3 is TGTGCCAGTTCTCTAGCGGGAGCTTACGAGCAGTACTTC. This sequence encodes CASSLAGAYEQYF.

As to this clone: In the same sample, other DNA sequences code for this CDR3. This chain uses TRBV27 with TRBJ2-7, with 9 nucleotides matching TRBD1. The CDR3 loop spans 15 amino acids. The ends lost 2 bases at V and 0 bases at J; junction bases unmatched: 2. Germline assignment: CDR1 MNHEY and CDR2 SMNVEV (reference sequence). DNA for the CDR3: TGTGCCAGCAGTTTACTGGGACAGGGCTCCTACGAGCAGTACTTC. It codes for CASSLLGQGSYEQYF.

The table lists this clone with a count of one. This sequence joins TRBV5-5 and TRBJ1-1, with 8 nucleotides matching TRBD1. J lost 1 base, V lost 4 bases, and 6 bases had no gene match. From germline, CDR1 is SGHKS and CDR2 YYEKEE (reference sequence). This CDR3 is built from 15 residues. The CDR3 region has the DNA TGTGCCAGCAGCCCGGTGGGACAGGAGAACACTGAAGCTTTCTTT. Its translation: CASSPVGQENTEAFF.

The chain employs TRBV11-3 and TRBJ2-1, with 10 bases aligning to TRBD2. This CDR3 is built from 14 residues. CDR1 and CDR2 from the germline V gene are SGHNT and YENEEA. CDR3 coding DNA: TGTGCTTGTGCATTAGCGGGAGGCGGGAATGAGCAGTTCTTC. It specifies CACALAGGGNEQFF.

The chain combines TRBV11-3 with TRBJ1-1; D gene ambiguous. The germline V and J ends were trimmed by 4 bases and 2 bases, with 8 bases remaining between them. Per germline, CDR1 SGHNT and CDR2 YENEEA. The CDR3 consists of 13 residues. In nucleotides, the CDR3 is TGTGCCAGCAGCTCTTTAACTAACACTGAAGCTTTCTTT. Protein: CASSSLTNTEAFF.

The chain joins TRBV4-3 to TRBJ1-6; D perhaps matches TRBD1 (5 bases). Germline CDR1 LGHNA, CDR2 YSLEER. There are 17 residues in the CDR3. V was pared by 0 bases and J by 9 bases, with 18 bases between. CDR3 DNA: TGCGCCAGCAGCCAAGATAGTCGGGGGGGATACGGTTCACCCCTCCACTTT. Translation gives CASSQDSRGGYGSPLHF.

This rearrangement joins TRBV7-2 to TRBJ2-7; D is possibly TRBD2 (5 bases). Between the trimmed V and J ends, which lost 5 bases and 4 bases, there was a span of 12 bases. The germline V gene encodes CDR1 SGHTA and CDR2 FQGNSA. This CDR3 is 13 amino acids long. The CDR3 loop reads CASSRGLPYEQYF. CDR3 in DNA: TGTGCCAGCAGCCGCGGACTCCCGTACGAGCAGTACTTC. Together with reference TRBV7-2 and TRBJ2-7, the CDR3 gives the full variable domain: GAGVSQSPSNKVTEKGKDVELRCDPISGHTALYWYRQSLGQGLEFLIYFQGNSAPDKSGLPSDRFSAERTGGSVSTLTIQRTQQEDSAVYLCASSRGLPYEQYFGPGTRLTVT.

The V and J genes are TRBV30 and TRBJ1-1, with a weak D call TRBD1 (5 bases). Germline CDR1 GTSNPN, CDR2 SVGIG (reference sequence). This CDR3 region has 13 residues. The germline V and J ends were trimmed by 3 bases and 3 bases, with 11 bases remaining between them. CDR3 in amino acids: CAWRSAGYTEAFF. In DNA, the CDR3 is TGTGCCTGGAGATCTGCAGGGTACACTGAAGCTTTCTTT.

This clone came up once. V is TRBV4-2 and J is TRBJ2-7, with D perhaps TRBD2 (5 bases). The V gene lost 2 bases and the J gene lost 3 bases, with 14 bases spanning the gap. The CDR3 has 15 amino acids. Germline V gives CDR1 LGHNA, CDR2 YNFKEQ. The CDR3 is CASSQNPQRDYEQYF. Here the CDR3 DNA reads TGTGCCAGCAGCCAAAACCCTCAGAGGGACTACGAGCAGTACTTC.

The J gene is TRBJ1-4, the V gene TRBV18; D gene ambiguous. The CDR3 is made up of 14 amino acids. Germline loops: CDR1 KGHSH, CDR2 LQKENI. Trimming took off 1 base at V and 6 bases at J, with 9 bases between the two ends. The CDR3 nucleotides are TGTGCCAGCTCACCACAGGGAGGAGATGAAAAACTGTTTTTT. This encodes CASSPQGGDEKLFF.

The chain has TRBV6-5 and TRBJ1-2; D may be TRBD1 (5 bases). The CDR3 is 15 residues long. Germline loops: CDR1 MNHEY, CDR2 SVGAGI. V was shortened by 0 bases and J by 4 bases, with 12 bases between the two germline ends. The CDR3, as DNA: TGTGCCAGCAGTTACTCCCACCGGGGGTTCTATGGCTACACCTTC. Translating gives CASSYSHRGFYGYTF.

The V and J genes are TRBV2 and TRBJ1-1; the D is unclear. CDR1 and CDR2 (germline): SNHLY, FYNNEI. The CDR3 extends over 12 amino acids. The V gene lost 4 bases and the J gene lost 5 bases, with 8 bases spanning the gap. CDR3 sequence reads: CASSVELTEAFF. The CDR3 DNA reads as TGTGCCAGCAGTGTGGAGCTTACTGAAGCTTTCTTT.

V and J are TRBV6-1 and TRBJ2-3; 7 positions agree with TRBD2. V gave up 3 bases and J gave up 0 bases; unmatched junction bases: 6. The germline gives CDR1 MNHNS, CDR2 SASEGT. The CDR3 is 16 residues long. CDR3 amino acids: CASSDSGRVSTDTQYF. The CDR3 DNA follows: TGTGCCAGCAGTGATTCGGGGAGGGTTAGCACAGATACGCAGTATTTT.

The CDR3 sequence: CASSPRTGISGTDTQYF. The CDR3, as DNA: TGTGCCAGCAGCCCCCGGACAGGGATCTCCGGCACAGATACGCAGTATTTT. The chain employs TRBV7-9 and TRBJ2-3, with 8 positions matching TRBD1. The trim removed 5 bases at V and 1 base at J, leaving 11 bases unmatched. There are 17 residues in the CDR3. The germline V gene encodes CDR1 SEHNR and CDR2 FQNEAQ (reference sequence).

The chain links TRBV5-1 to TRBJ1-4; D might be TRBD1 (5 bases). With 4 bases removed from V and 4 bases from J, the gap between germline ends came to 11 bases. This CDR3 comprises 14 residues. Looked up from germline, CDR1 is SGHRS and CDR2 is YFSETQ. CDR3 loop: CASSPGLFNEKLFF. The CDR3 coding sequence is TGCGCCAGCAGCCCGGGACTGTTTAATGAAAAACTGTTTTTT.

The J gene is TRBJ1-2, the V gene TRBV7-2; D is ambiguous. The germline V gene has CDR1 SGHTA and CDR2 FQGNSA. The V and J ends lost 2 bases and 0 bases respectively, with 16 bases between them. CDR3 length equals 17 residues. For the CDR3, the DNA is TGTGCCAGCAGCTTATCTCGGGGAATGGCAGCTAACTATGGCTACACCTTC. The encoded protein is CASSLSRGMAANYGYTF. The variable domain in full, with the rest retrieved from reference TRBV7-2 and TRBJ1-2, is GAGVSQSPSNKVTEKGKDVELRCDPISGHTALYWYRQSLGQGLEFLIYFQGNSAPDKSGLPSDRFSAERTGGSVSTLTIQRTQQEDSAVYLCASSLSRGMAANYGYTFGSGTRLTVV.

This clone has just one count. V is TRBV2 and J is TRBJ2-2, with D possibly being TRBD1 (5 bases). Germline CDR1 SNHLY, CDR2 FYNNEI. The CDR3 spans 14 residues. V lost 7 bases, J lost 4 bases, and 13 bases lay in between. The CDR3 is CASKGQGTTGELFF. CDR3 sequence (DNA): TGTGCCAGCAAGGGTCAGGGAACCACCGGGGAGCTGTTTTTT.

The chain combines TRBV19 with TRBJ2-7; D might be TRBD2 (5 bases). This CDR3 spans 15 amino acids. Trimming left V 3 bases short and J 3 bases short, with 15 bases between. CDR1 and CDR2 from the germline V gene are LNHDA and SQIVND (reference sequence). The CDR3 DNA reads TGTGCCAGTAGTATTTTATCGTCTGGGAGCTACGAGCAGTACTTC. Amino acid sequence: CASSILSSGSYEQYF.